This TCR beta chain was retrieved from a study of CD8 T cells in ankylosing spondylitis. The CDR3 runs 13 residues. J gave up 4 bases and V 1 base, and 1 base lay outside the gene matches. CDR1 and CDR2 from the germline V gene are DFQATT and SNEGSKA (reference sequence). Broader study findings: Clones that were linked to disease were CD8+ and were relatively rare in peripheral blood. In ankylosing spondylitis blood, a motif of roughly 8 highly homologous TCR beta variants appeared characteristic. Enrichment of disease-linked clones was reportedly significant in matched ankylosing spondylitis synovial fluid.

About this clonotype itself: What it recognizes is unknown.

The authors made TCR beta libraries by quantitative 5'-RACE with molecular barcodes. TCRdb called the 5' RACE reads again in MiXCR, with one record for every CDR3 protein. The sample yields 150,000 to 200,000 distinct CDR3 sequences, 18% seen once. The V call is TRBV20-1, the J call TRBJ2-7, with TRBD1 matching over 10 bases. The source is a male donor under 30 with ankylosing spondylitis or in good health (not recorded which). The sample consisted of blood, either unsorted or a sorted T cell fraction (not recorded which). CDR3 in amino acids: CSARGTGGYEQYF. The CDR3 region has the DNA TGCAGTGCTAGAGGGACAGGGGGTTACGAGCAGTACTTC.